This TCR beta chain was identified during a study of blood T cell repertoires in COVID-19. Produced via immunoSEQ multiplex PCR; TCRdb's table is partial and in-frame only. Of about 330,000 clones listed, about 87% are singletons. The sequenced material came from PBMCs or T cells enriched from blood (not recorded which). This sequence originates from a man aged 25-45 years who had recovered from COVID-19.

The CDR3 region is CASSNRDRASVNYGYTF. As DNA, the CDR3 is TGTGCCAGTAGTAACCGGGACAGGGCTTCTGTGAACTATGGCTACACCTTC. This rearrangement joins TRBV19 to TRBJ1-2; 9 nucleotides match TRBD1. V was clipped by 4 bases and J by 2 bases; unmatched bases: 11. Per the germline V gene, CDR1 is LNHDA and CDR2 is SQIVND (reference sequence). CDR3 length equals 17 residues.